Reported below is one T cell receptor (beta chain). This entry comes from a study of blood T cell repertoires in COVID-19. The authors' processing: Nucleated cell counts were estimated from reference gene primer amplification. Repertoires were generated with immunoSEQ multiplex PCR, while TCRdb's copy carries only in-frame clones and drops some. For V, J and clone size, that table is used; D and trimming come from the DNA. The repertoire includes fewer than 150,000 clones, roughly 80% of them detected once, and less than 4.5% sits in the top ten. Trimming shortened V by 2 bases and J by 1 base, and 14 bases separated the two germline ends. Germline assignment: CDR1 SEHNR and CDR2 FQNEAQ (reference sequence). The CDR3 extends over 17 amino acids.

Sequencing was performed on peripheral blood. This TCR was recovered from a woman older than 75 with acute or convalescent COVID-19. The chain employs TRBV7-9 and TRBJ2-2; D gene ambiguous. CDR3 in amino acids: CASSLNRRRKNTGELFF. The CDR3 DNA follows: TGTGCCAGCAGCTTAAATAGGAGACGTAAGAACACCGGGGAGCTGTTTTTT.